A single sample is the source of the 9 T cell receptor beta chains below, sequenced in a study of blood T cell repertoires in COVID-19. Assay: immunoSEQ multiplex PCR; the TCRdb copy retains only in-frame clones and omits some. The sample carries a few hundred thousand clones, around 88% recorded once. The source material was peripheral blood. The receptors derive from a woman between 25 and 40 years old with COVID-19, enrolled during active disease.

V and J are TRBV5-6 and TRBJ2-7; D gene ambiguous. The CDR3 has 15 amino acids. Trimming shortened V by 4 bases and J by 2 bases, and 16 bases separated the two germline ends. Germline loops: CDR1 SGHDT, CDR2 YYEEEE. CDR3 region: CASSLGPGPPYEQYV. The CDR3 DNA sequence: TGTGCCAGCAGCCTGGGTCCAGGCCCGCCCTACGAGCAGTACGTC.

A note on this clone: Because the CDR3's place on the DNA is in doubt, the DNA is left out and the CDR3 is given as listed by TCRdb. The V call is TRBV21-1, the J call TRBJ2-1; the table names TRBD2, a call not compared with the DNA. TRBV21-1 counts as a pseudogene. The CDR3 region is 17 residues in length, termini included. The CDR3 sequence: CASSLEFGRGIYNEQFF.

V gene TRBV4-1 combines with J gene TRBJ2-1, with D unresolved. The germline V and J ends were trimmed by 2 bases and 4 bases, with 18 bases remaining between them. The CDR3 has 17 amino acids. Germline V gene sequence: CDR1 MGHRA, CDR2 YSYEKL. CDR3 amino acids: CASSQPPRIKKYNEQFF. In nucleotides, the CDR3 is TGCGCCAGCAGCCAACCCCCTAGGATCAAGAAATACAATGAGCAGTTCTTC.

V usage is TRBV6-4 and J usage is TRBJ1-1; D gene ambiguous. Germline lookup yields CDR1 MRHNA and CDR2 SNTAGT. The CDR3 has 16 amino acids. Trimming cost V 5 bases and J 5 bases, with 21 bases left between them. Written as DNA, the CDR3 is TGTGCCAGCAGTAAAGATCCGATCCGAGGAGGGACTGAAGCTTTCTTT. Encoded protein: CASSKDPIRGGTEAFF.

CDR3 region: CASSQDQSNTEAFF. The CDR3 DNA follows: TGTGCCAGCAGCCAAGATCAGTCCAACACTGAAGCTTTCTTT. This chain joins TRBV3-1 (or the pseudogene TRBV3-2) and TRBJ1-1; D unresolved. This CDR3 is built from 14 residues. The germline CDR1 and CDR2 sequences are LGHDT and YNNKEL (reference sequence). V lost 0 bases to trimming and J lost 2 bases, with 7 bases between them.

The chain couples TRBV3-1 (or the pseudogene TRBV3-2) to TRBJ2-3; TRBD2 matches at 11 bases. V was pared by 2 bases and J by 0 bases, with 7 bases of the junction left unmatched. CDR1 LGHDT and CDR2 YNNKEL come from the germline V gene (reference sequence). This CDR3 has 18 amino acids. The CDR3 DNA reads as TGTGCCAGCAGCCAATGGGGGGGACTAGCGGTTAGCACAGATACGCAGTATTTT. Translating gives CASSQWGGLAVSTDTQYF.

The chain links TRBV7-2 to TRBJ2-7, with 8 bases matching TRBD1. The CDR3 sequence is 14 residues long. The ends lost 5 bases at V and 6 bases at J; junction bases unmatched: 9. Germline CDR1 is SGHTA and CDR2 is FQGNSA. CDR3 region: CASSPGQGLFEQYF. The CDR3 nucleotides read TGTGCCAGCAGCCCAGGACAGGGTTTGTTCGAGCAGTACTTC.

V usage is TRBV24-1 and J usage is TRBJ2-2; 9 bases match TRBD2. The CDR3 spans 17 residues. V lost 5 bases, J lost 0 bases, and 6 bases stayed unmatched. Germline V gene lookup returns CDR1 KGHDR and CDR2 SFDVKD. In DNA, the CDR3 is TGTGCCACCAGTGGCCTAGCGGGATCTCCGAACACCGGGGAGCTGTTTTTT. As protein: CATSGLAGSPNTGELFF.

This clone was counted a few times. This chain connects TRBV5-6 to TRBJ1-2; D not certain. Germline V gives CDR1 SGHDT, CDR2 YYEEEE. This CDR3 is 12 amino acids long. V was clipped by 2 bases and J by 6 bases, with 8 bases between them. The DNA of the CDR3 is TGTGCCAGCAGCTTTAACGGGGATGGCTACACCTTC. Translated, it gives CASSFNGDGYTF. Drawing the rest from reference TRBV5-6 and TRBJ1-2, the complete variable domain is DAGVTQSPTHLIKTRGQQVTLRCSPKSGHDTVSWYQQALGQGPQFIFQYYEEEERQRGNFPDRFSGHQFPNYSSELNVNALLLGDSALYLCASSFNGDGYTFGSGTRLTVV.